This T cell receptor (beta chain) comes out of a study of shared clonotypes between healthy human individuals. The overall study: Per-donor plates numbered three CD4 naive, three CD4 memory, two CD8 naive and one CD8 memory.

Study-wide results and limits: Read depth was anticipated to influence clonotype sharing among donors.

Germline values: CDR1 SNHLY, CDR2 FYNNEI. Trimming took 6 bases from V and 6 from J; bases not matched to a gene: 8. The CDR3 covers 15 residues. Naive CD8 isolation took CD45RO-negative cells positively selected for CCR7 and excluded terminally differentiated effector memory CD45RA+ cells. Deep was the level at which the assay was run. Here immunoSEQ multiplex PCR was the method, and the copy in TCRdb shows in-frame clones only, minus some. The sample has hundreds of thousands of clones, approximately 96% seen once; the top ten hold around 0.1%. On this clone itself: The antigen is not known.

This clonotype was obtained from a woman under 40 in good health. Sequenced material: naive CD8+ T cells sorted from blood. The chain couples TRBV2 to TRBJ2-2, with 9 nucleotides matching TRBD1. The CDR3 DNA is TGTGCCAGCAGCGGGACAGGGTACATTCCCGGGGAGCTGTTTTTT. Residues: CASSGTGYIPGELFF. Based on the CDR3 plus reference TRBV2 and TRBJ2-2, the full variable domain is EPEVTQTPSHQVTQMGQEVILRCVPISNHLYFYWYRQILGQKVEFLVSFYNNEISEKSEIFDDQFSVERPDGSNFTLKIRSTKLEDSAMYFCASSGTGYIPGELFFGEGSRLTVL.